This T cell receptor (beta chain) was identified during a study of control samples from healthy donors and cancer patients. From germline, CDR1 is LNHDA and CDR2 SQIVND (reference sequence). This CDR3 has 14 residues. Losses at the gene ends were 5 bases for V and 5 bases for J; bases not matched to a gene: 3. This clone was seen more than once but under ten times. TCRdb keeps only in-frame clones here, not all; method: immunoSEQ multiplex PCR. Of around 94,000 clones in the sample, 90% are singletons; the top ten hold over 3%. The source material was blood. This TCR was recovered from a woman aged 18-29 years in good health. The chain combines TRBV19 with TRBJ2-2; TRBD1 matches 9 bases. CDR3 loop: CASSRDRETGELFF. For the CDR3, the DNA is TGTGCCAGTAGTCGGGACAGGGAAACCGGGGAGCTGTTTTTT.